This T cell receptor beta chain was captured by sequencing in a study of blood T cells in healthy people across ages. General study findings and limits: The CMV status of each donor remained undetermined, and this could have confounded shifts in expanded clonotypes.

This clonotype was seen many times. Its antigen is as yet unknown. Each donor was a healthy Caucasian individual from Russia, aged about 6 to 100. They isolated at least 7 million PBMCs from each sample. Alongside a J-beta primer mix, a sample-barcoded 5' primer served in a second PCR lasting about 6 to 12 cycles. TCRdb processed the 5' RACE reads anew with MiXCR; each CDR3 protein has one entry. Counted here are approximately 680,000 distinct CDR3 sequences, roughly 32% occurring once; the ten biggest clones make up 15%. The source material was blood. The source is a woman older than 75 in good health.

DNA of the CDR3: TGTGCCAGCAGCTTCAGGACAGACTATGGCTACACCTTC. Its translation: CASSFRTDYGYTF. The genes are TRBV19 and TRBJ1-2; D is perhaps TRBD1 (6 bases). This CDR3 has 13 amino acids. V was pared by 9 bases and J by 3 bases, with 14 bases between. Germline V lookup: CDR1 LNHDA, CDR2 SQIVND (reference sequence).